This T cell receptor beta chain emerged from a study of blood T cell repertoires in COVID-19. Study background: From the United States, Italy and Spain came samples of acute and convalescent COVID-19. PBMCs, B-cell-depleted T cells, or T cells provided the cDNA or gDNA that made up the material.

In this sample, this clone turned up once. V was clipped by 3 bases and J by 2 bases; unmatched bases: 18. The germline V gene encodes CDR1 SGHKS and CDR2 YYEKEE (reference sequence). The CDR3 is made up of 19 amino acids. The data were produced by immunoSEQ multiplex PCR, yet TCRdb's version contains in-frame clones alone and is incomplete. This repertoire shows just over 250,000 clones, about 89% found once; its top ten account for around 2.5%. This chain links TRBV5-5 with TRBJ2-3; 7 bases agree with TRBD2. The TCR comes from a woman in her forties or fifties with acute or convalescent COVID-19. The sequenced sample was peripheral blood. The CDR3 nucleotides read TGTGCCAGCAGCTCTTACCCCCTGGGGCTAGCGGAGATCACAGATACGCAGTATTTT. It codes for CASSSYPLGLAEITDTQYF.